Below, 17 T cell receptor beta chains from the same sample are listed, as sequenced in a study of identical twins. TCRdb reprocessed the 5' RACE reads with MiXCR, giving one entry per CDR3 protein. This repertoire shows roughly 1,500,000 distinct CDR3 sequences, around 29% found once; its top ten account for approximately 0.29%. The material sequenced was cord blood. These receptors were taken from a newborn girl in good health.

The J gene is TRBJ2-7, the V gene TRBV29-1, with TRBD2 as a possible D gene (7 bases). Between the trimmed V and J ends, which lost 3 bases and 6 bases, there was a span of 15 bases. The CDR3 length is 13 residues. Looked up from germline, CDR1 is SQVTM and CDR2 is ANQGSEA. The CDR3 protein is CSVDPWGGGEQYF. In DNA form, the CDR3 reads TGCAGCGTTGACCCCTGGGGAGGGGGCGAGCAGTACTTC.

This clonotype was recorded a few times. V usage is TRBV3-1 and J usage is TRBJ1-2; TRBD1 might be the D (6 bases). The length of the CDR3 is 15 residues. Trimming took off 0 bases at V and 7 bases at J, with 15 bases between the two ends. Germline lookup yields CDR1 LGHDT and CDR2 YNNKEL (reference sequence). Written as DNA, the CDR3 is TGTGCCAGCAGCCAAGAAAAACAGGGAAGGGGTGGCTACACCTTC. Residues: CASSQEKQGRGGYTF. Together with reference TRBV3-1 and TRBJ1-2, the CDR3 gives the full variable domain: DTAVSQTPKYLVTQMGNDKSIKCEQNLGHDTMYWYKQDSKKFLKIMFSYNNKELIINETVPNRFSPKSPDKAHLNLHINSLELGDSAVYFCASSQEKQGRGGYTFGSGTRLTVV.

The chain carries TRBV12-3 or TRBV12-4 and TRBJ2-5; the D gene is possibly TRBD1 (5 bases). CDR3 length equals 11 residues. Trimming took 5 bases from V and 9 from J, leaving 10 bases between them. Here the CDR3 DNA reads TGTGCCAGCAGTGCGTCAGGGTCCCAGTACTTC. It translates to CASSASGSQYF.

This clonotype turned up a few times. CDR3 loop: CASSLGTGFPNQPQHF. CDR3 nucleotides: TGTGCCAGCAGTTTGGGGACAGGCTTTCCCAATCAGCCCCAGCATTTT. The V gene is TRBV28, the J gene TRBJ1-5, with 8 bases aligning to TRBD1. CDR1 is MDHEN and CDR2 is SYDVKM in the germline V gene. The CDR3 runs 16 residues. V was clipped by 3 bases and J by 3 bases; unmatched bases: 7.

This clonotype has ten or more counts. The J gene is TRBJ1-6, the V gene TRBV10-3, with D hard to call. Germline CDR1 is ENHRY and CDR2 is SYGVKD. This CDR3 is built from 14 residues. V lost 1 base and J 5 bases, leaving 6 bases between the germline ends. The CDR3 loop reads CAISEFADNSPLHF. CDR3 in DNA: TGTGCCATCAGTGAGTTCGCCGATAATTCACCCCTCCACTTT.

V and J are TRBV28 and TRBJ2-3; the D gene is possibly TRBD1 (5 bases). This CDR3 has 14 residues. Per germline, CDR1 MDHEN and CDR2 SYDVKM. Deletions cut 1 base from V and 8 bases from J, with 13 bases between. In DNA, the CDR3 is TGTGCCAGCAGTTTATTAGCAGGGCTCGGTACGCAGTATTTT. Its protein is CASSLLAGLGTQYF.

The table lists this clonotype with a few counts. J is TRBJ1-2 and V is TRBV7-9, with a tentative D call TRBD1 (6 bases). The CDR3 loop spans 14 amino acids. Germline V gene sequence: CDR1 SEHNR, CDR2 FQNEAQ (reference sequence). V lost 0 bases and J 8 bases, leaving 13 bases between the germline ends. This CDR3 reads CASSLAGGGSGYTF. DNA of the CDR3: TGTGCCAGCAGCTTAGCAGGGGGTGGGAGCGGCTACACCTTC.

This clonotype occurred a few times. The CDR3 loop reads CASSKEVRGGSPLHF. Written as DNA, the CDR3 is TGTGCCAGCAGCAAGGAGGTTAGGGGCGGTTCACCCCTCCACTTT. V is TRBV11-2 and J is TRBJ1-6; tentatively, D is TRBD1 (5 bases). Germline-derived CDR1 and CDR2 are SGHAT and FQNNGV. The CDR3 covers 15 residues. With 5 bases removed from V and 9 bases from J, the gap between germline ends came to 17 bases.

The rearrangement joins TRBV20-1 to TRBJ2-5; D is perhaps TRBD2 (5 bases). CDR1 and CDR2 (germline): DFQATT, SNEGSKA (reference sequence). This CDR3 contains 12 residues. Trimming left V 4 bases short and J 5 bases short, with 11 bases between. The CDR3 loop reads CSATASRETQYF. The CDR3 DNA is TGCAGTGCTACGGCTAGCAGGGAGACCCAGTACTTC.

The chain joins TRBV5-1 to TRBJ2-5, with D tentatively TRBD2 (6 bases). The germline CDR1 and CDR2 sequences are SGHRS and YFSETQ. Trimming pared 0 bases from V and 11 bases from J, leaving 17 bases between. This CDR3 region has 14 residues. This CDR3 is CASSLGPAGNEQYF. For the CDR3, the DNA is TGCGCCAGCAGCTTGGGTCCAGCGGGCAATGAGCAGTACTTC.

This sequence joins TRBV10-2 and TRBJ2-5, with 10 positions matching TRBD2. The CDR3 contains 15 residues. Losses at the gene ends were 8 bases for V and 2 bases for J; bases not matched to a gene: 8. The germline V gene has CDR1 WSHSY and CDR2 SAAADI. The CDR3 protein is CASDRTSGKQETQYF. The CDR3 region has the DNA TGCGCCAGCGATCGTACTAGCGGGAAACAAGAGACCCAGTACTTC.

V and J are TRBV28 and TRBJ2-7; TRBD2 matches 7 bases. The CDR3 is made up of 14 amino acids. The J segment lost 2 bases and the V segment lost 8 bases, leaving 9 bases of the junction unmatched. Germline assignment: CDR1 MDHEN and CDR2 SYDVKM. The DNA for the CDR3 is TGTGCCAGCCATAAACTCGGGACTACCTACGAGCAGTACTTC. Protein: CASHKLGTTYEQYF.

The chain recombines TRBV6-1 with TRBJ1-5; no clear D. The CDR3 extends over 13 amino acids. The germline V gene has CDR1 MNHNS and CDR2 SASEGT. V dropped 7 bases and J dropped 0 bases, with 7 bases sitting between them. The CDR3 nucleotides read TGTGCCAGCAACAGCTATAGCAATCAGCCCCAGCATTTT. This translates into CASNSYSNQPQHF.

The CDR3 loop is CASSLRTHSSADTQYF. The CDR3 region has the DNA TGTGCCAGCAGTTTAAGGACACACTCTAGCGCAGATACGCAGTATTTT. The rearrangement joins TRBV12-3 or TRBV12-4 to TRBJ2-3, with D possibly matching TRBD2 (6 bases). There are 16 residues in the CDR3. V lost 2 bases and J lost 4, with 16 bases in between.

CDR3 sequence reads: CASSPGNPGGKLFF. CDR3 in DNA: TGTGCCAGCAGCCCAGGGAACCCCGGAGGAAAACTGTTTTTT. This chain links TRBV7-9 with TRBJ1-4, with D possibly being TRBD1 (5 bases). The CDR3 is 14 amino acids. Trimming pared 5 bases from V and 10 bases from J, leaving 17 bases between. Per germline, CDR1 SEHNR and CDR2 FQNEAQ (reference sequence).

This clonotype was counted between two and nine times. This chain connects TRBV20-1 to TRBJ2-1; the match to TRBD2 covers 10 bases. The CDR3 has 16 residues. The ends lost 7 bases at V and 7 bases at J; junction bases unmatched: 16. Germline loops: CDR1 DFQATT, CDR2 SNEGSKA (reference sequence). CDR3 protein: CSVPTSGRIVLNEQFF. CDR3 nucleotide sequence: TGCAGTGTTCCGACTAGCGGGCGGATTGTTTTGAATGAGCAGTTCTTC.

As concerns this clonotype: A much larger clone differs from this one at a single base, so this may be a read error. The chain has TRBV5-1 and TRBJ2-5; D gene unclear. Germline loops: CDR1 SGHRS, CDR2 YFSETQ. Trimming removed 0 bases from V and 0 bases from J, with 6 bases in between. CDR3 length equals 14 residues. The CDR3 sequence is CASSLEQYQETQYF. The CDR3 DNA sequence: TGCGCCAGCAGCTTGGAACAGTACCAAGAGACCCAGTACTTC. Full variable domain (missing parts from reference TRBV5-1 and TRBJ2-5): KAGVTQTPRYLIKTRGQQVTLSCSPISGHRSVSWYQQTPGQGLQFLFEYFSETQRNKGNFPGRFSGRQFSNSRSEMNVSTLELGDSALYLCASSLEQYQETQYFGPGTRLLVL.